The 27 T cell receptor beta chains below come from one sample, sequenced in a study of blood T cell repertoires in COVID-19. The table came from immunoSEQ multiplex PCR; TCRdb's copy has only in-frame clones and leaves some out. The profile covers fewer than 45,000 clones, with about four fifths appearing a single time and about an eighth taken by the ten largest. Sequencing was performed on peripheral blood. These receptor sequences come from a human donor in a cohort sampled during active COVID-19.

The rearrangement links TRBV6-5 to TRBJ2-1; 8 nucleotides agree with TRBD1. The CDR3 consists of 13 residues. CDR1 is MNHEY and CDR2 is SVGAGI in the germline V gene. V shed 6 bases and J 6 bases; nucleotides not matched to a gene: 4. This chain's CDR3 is CASSWDRTNEQFF. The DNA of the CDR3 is TGTGCCAGCAGCTGGGACAGGACCAATGAGCAGTTCTTC.

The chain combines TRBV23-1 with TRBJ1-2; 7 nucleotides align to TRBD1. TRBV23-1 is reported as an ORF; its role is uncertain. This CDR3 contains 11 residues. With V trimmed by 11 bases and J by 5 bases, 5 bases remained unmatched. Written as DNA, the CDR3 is TGCGCCCCAGGGGGGTTATATGGCTACACCTTC. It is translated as CAPGGLYGYTF.

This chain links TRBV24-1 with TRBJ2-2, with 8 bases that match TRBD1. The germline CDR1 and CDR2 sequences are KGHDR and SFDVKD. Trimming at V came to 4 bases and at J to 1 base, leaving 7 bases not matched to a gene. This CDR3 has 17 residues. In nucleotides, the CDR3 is TGTGCCACCAGTGACCCACAAACAGGGGGGAACACCGGGGAGCTGTTTTTT. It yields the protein CATSDPQTGGNTGELFF.

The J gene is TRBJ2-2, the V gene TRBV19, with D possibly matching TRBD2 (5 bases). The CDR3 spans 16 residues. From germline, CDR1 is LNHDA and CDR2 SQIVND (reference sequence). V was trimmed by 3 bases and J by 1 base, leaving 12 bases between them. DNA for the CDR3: TGTGCCAGTAGTATCACGAGGGCAAGGAACACCGGGGAGCTGTTTTTT. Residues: CASSITRARNTGELFF.

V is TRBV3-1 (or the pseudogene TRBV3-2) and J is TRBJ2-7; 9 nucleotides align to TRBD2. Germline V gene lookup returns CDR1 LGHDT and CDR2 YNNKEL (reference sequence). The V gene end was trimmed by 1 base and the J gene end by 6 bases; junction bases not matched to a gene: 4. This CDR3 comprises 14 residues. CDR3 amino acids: CASSQGEAGGEQYF. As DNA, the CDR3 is TGTGCCAGCAGCCAAGGTGAAGCGGGGGGCGAGCAGTACTTC.

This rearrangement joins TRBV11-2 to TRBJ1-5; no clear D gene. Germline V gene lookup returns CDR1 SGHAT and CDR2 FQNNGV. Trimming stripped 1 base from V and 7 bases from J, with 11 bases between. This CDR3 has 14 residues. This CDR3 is CASSLAGLSQPQHF. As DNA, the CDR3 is TGTGCCAGCAGCTTAGCAGGTCTCTCCCAGCCCCAGCATTTT.

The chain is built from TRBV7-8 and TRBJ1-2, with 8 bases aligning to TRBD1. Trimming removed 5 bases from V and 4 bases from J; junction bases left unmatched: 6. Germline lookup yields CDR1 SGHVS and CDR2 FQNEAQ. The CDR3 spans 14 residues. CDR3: CASSRTGWGYGYTF. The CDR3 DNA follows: TGTGCCAGCAGCCGGACAGGGTGGGGCTATGGCTACACCTTC.

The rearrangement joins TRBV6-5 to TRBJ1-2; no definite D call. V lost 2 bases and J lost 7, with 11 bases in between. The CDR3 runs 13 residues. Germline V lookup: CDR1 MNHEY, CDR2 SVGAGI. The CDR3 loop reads CASSYEGAAGYTF. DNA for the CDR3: TGTGCCAGCAGTTACGAGGGAGCAGCTGGCTACACCTTC.

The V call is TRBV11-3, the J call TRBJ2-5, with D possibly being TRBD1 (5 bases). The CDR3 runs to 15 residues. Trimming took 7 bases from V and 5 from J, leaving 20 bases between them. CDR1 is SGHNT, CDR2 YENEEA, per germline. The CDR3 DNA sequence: TGTGCCAGCAAGCAGGGTTCCCAACAAAGGGAGACCCAGTACTTC. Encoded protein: CASKQGSQQRETQYF. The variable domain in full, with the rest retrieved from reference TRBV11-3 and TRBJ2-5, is EAGVVQSPRYKIIEKKQPVAFWCNPISGHNTLYWYLQNLGQGPELLIRYENEEAVDDSQLPKDRFSAERLKGVDSTLKIQPAELGDSAVYLCASKQGSQQRETQYFGPGTRLLVL.

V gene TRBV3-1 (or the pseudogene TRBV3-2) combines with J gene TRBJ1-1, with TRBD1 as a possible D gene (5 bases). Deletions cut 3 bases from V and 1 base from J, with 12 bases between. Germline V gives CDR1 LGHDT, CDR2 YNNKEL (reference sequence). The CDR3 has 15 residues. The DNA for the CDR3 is TGTGCCAGCAGCCAGGGCAGGGTGGGGAACACTGAAGCTTTCTTT. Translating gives CASSQGRVGNTEAFF.

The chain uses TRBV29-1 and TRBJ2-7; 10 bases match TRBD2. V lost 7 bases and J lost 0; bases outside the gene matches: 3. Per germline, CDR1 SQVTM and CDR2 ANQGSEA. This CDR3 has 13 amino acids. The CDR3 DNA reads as TGCAGCGCCTGGACTAGCGGCTCCTACGAGCAGTACTTC. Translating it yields CSAWTSGSYEQYF.

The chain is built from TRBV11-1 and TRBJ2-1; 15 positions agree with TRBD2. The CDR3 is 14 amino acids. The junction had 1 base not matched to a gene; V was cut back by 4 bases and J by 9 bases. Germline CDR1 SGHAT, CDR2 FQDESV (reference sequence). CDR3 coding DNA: TGTGCCAGCAGCTGGACTAGCGGGAGGGCTGAGCAGTTCTTC. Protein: CASSWTSGRAEQFF.

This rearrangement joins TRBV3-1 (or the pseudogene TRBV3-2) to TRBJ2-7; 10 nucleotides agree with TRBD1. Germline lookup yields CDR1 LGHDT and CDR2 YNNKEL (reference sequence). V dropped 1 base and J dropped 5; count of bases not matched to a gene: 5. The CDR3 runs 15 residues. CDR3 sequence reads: CASSQAQTGGNEQYF. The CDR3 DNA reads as TGTGCCAGCAGCCAAGCTCAGACAGGGGGCAACGAGCAGTACTTC.

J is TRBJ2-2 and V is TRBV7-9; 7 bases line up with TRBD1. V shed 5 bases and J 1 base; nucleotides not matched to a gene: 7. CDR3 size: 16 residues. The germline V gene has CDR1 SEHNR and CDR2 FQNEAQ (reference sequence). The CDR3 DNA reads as TGTGCCAGCAGCAGGACAGGCGTCGTGAACACCGGGGAGCTGTTTTTT. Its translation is CASSRTGVVNTGELFF.

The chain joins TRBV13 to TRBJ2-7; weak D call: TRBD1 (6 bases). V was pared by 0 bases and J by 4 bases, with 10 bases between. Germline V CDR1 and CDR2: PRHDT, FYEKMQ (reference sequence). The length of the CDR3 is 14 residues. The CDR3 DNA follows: TGTGCCAGCAGCTTAGGCCAGGGGATGTACGAGCAGTACTTC. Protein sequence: CASSLGQGMYEQYF.

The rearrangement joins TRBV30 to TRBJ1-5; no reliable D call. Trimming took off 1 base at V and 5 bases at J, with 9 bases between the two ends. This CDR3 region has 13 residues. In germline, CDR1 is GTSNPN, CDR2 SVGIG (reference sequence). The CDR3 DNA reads TGTGCCTGGAGTGCGGAGAGGGATCAGCCCCAGCATTTT. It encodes CAWSAERDQPQHF.

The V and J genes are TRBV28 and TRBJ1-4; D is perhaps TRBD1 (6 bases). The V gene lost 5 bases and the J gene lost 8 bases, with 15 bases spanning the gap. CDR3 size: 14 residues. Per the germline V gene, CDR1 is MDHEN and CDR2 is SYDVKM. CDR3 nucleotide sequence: TGTGCCAGCAGTCAGCCAGGGGAAGGGGAAAAACTGTTTTTT. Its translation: CASSQPGEGEKLFF. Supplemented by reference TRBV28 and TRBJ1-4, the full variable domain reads DVKVTQSSRYLVKRTGEKVFLECVQDMDHENMFWYRQDPGLGLRLIYFSYDVKMKEKGDIPEGYSVSREKKERFSLILESASTNQTSMYLCASSQPGEGEKLFFGSGTQLSVL.

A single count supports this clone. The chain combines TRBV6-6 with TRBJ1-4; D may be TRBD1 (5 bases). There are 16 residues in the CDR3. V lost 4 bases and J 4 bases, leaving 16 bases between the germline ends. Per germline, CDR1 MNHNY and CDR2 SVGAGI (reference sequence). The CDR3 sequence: CASSLTSGQLNEKLFF. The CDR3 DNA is TGTGCCAGCAGTTTAACCTCAGGGCAGCTTAATGAAAAACTGTTTTTT.

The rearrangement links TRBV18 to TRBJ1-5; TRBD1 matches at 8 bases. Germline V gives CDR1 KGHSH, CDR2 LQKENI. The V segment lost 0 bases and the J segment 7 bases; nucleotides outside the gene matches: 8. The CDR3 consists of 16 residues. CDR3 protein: CASSPPAQGARQPQHF. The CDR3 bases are TGTGCCAGCTCACCACCGGCGCAGGGGGCGAGACAGCCCCAGCATTTT.

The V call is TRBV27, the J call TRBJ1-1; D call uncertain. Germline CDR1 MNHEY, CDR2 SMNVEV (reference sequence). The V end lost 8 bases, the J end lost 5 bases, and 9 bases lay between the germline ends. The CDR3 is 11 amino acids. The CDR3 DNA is TGTGCCAGCCAAACAGAAACTGAAGCTTTCTTT. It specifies CASQTETEAFF.

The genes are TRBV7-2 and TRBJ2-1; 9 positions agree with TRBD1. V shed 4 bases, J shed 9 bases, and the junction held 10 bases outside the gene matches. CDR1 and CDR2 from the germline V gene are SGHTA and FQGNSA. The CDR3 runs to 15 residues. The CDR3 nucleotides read TGTGCCAGCAGCTCGGGACAGGGTCGACTAAGTGAGCAGTTCTTC. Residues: CASSSGQGRLSEQFF.

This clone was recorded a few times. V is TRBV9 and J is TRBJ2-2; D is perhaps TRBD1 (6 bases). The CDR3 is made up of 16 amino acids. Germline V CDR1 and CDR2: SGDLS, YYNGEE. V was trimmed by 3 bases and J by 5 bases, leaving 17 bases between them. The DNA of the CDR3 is TGTGCCAGCAGCGGGGCGAAGGGGGTAGAAACCGGGGAGCTGTTTTTT. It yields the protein CASSGAKGVETGELFF.

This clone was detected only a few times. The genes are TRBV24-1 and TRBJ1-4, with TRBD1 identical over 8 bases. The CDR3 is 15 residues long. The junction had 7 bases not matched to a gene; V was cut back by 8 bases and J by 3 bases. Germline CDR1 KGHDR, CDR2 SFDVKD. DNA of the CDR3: TGTGCCACCATGGACCCGGGACAGGCTAATGAAAAACTGTTTTTT. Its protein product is CATMDPGQANEKLFF.

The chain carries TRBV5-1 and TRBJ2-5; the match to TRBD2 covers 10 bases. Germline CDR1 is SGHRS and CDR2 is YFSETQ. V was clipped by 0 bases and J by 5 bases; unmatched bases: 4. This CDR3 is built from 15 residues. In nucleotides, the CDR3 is TGCGCCAGCAGCTTGGGCGGTAGCGGGAGGGAGACCCAGTACTTC. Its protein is CASSLGGSGRETQYF.

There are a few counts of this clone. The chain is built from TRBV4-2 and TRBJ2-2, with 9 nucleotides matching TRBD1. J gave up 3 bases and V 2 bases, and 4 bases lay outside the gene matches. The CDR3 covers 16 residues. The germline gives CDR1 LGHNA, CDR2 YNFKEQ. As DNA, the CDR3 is TGTGCCAGCAGCCAACACAGGGGGCTTGACACCGGGGAGCTGTTTTTT. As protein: CASSQHRGLDTGELFF.

The CDR3 DNA is TGTGCCAGCAGCCACCCGGGGGAGAAGGCTTTCTTT. Its protein is CASSHPGEKAFF. The chain carries TRBV6-2 or TRBV6-3 and TRBJ1-1; a weak D match, TRBD1 (5 bases). With 6 bases removed from V and 11 bases from J, the gap between germline ends came to 16 bases. The germline V gene has CDR1 MNHEY and CDR2 SVGEGT. The CDR3 consists of 12 residues.

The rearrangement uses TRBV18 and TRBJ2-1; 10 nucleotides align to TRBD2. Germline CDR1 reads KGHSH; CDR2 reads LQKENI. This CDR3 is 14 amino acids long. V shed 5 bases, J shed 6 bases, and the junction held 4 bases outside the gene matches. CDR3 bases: TGTGCCAGCTCAGCTAGCGGGAGAAGCAATGAGCAGTTCTTC. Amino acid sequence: CASSASGRSNEQFF.